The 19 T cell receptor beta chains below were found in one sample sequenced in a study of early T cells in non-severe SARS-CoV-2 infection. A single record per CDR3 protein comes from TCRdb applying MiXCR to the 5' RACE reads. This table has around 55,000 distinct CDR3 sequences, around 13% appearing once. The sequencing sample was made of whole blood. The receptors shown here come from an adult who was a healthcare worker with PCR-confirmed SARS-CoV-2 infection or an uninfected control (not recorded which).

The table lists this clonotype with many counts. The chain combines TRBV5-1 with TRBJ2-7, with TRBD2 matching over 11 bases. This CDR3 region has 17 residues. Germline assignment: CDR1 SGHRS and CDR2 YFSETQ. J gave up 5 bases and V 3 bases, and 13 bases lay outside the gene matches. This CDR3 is CASSSDPSGGTVDEQYF. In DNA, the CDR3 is TGCGCCAGCAGCTCAGACCCTAGCGGGGGGACCGTCGACGAGCAGTACTTC.

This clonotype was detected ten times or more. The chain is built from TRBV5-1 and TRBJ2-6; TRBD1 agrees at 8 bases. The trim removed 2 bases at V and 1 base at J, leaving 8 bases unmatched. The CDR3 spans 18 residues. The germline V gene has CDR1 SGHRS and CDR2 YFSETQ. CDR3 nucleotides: TGCGCCAGCAGCTTCCCCCAGGGGGCGCGGTCTGGGGCCAACGTCCTGACTTTC. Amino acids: CASSFPQGARSGANVLTF. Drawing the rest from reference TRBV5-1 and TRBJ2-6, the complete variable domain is KAGVTQTPRYLIKTRGQQVTLSCSPISGHRSVSWYQQTPGQGLQFLFEYFSETQRNKGNFPGRFSGRQFSNSRSEMNVSTLELGDSALYLCASSFPQGARSGANVLTFGAGSRLTVL.

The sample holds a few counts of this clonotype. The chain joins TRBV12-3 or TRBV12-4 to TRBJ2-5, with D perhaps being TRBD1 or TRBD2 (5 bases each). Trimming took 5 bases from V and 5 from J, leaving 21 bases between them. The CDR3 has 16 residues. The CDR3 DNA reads TGTGCCAGCAGTCAGGGACGGACACTGGGGTCTGAGACCCAGTACTTC. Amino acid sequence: CASSQGRTLGSETQYF.

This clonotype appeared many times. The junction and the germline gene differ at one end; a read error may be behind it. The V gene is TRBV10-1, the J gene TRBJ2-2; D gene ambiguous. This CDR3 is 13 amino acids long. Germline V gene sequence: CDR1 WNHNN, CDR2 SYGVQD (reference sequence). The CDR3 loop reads CATSDRDTGELFF. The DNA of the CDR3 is TGCGCCACCAGTGATAGGGACACCGGGGAGCTGTTTTTT.

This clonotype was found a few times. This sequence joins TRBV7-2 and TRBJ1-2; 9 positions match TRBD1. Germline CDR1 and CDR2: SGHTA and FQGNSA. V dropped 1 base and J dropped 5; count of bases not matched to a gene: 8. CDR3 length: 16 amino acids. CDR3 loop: CASSLGRQGELYGYTF. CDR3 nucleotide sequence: TGTGCCAGCAGCTTAGGCCGACAGGGGGAATTGTATGGCTACACCTTC. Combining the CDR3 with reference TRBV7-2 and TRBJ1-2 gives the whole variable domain GAGVSQSPSNKVTEKGKDVELRCDPISGHTALYWYRQSLGQGLEFLIYFQGNSAPDKSGLPSDRFSAERTGGSVSTLTIQRTQQEDSAVYLCASSLGRQGELYGYTFGSGTRLTVV.

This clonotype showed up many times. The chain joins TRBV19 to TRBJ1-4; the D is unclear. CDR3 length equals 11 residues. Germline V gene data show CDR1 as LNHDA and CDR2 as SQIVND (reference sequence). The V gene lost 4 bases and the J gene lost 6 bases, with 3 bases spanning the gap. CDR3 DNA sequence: TGTGCCAGTAGTACTTATGAAAAACTGTTTTTT. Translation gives CASSTYEKLFF.

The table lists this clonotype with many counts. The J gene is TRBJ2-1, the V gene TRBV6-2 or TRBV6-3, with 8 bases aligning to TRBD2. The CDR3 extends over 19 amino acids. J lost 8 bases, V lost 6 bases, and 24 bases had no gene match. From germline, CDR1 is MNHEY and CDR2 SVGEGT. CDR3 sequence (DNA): TGTGCCAGCAGACACACCCGAGGGGGTTTGAGCGGGGGTATCGATGAGCAGTTCTTC. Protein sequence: CASRHTRGGLSGGIDEQFF.

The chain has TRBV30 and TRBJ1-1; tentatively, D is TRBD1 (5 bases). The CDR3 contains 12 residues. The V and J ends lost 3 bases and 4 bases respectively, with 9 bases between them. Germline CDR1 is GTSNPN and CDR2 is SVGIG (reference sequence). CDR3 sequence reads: CAWRGHGTEAFF. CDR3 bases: TGTGCCTGGAGGGGGCACGGCACTGAAGCTTTCTTT.

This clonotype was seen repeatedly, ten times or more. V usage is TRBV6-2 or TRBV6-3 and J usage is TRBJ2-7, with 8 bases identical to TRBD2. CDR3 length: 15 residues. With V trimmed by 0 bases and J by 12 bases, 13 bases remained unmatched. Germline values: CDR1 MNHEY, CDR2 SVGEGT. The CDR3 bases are TGTGCCAGCAGTTACTCCCTGGCGGGGGGACTCAGGGGGTACTTC. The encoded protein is CASSYSLAGGLRGYF.

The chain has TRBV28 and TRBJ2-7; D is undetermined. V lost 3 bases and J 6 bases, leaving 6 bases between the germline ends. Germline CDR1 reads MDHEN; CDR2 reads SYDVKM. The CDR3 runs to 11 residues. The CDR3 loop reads CASSFEAEQYF. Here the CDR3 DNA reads TGTGCCAGCAGTTTTGAGGCCGAGCAGTACTTC. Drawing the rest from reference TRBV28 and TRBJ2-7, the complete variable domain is DVKVTQSSRYLVKRTGEKVFLECVQDMDHENMFWYRQDPGLGLRLIYFSYDVKMKEKGDIPEGYSVSREKKERFSLILESASTNQTSMYLCASSFEAEQYFGPGTRLTVT.

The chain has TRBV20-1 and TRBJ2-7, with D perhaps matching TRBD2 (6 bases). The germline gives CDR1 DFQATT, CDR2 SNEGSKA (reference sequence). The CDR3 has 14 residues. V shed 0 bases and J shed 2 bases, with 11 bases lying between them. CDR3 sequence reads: CSARDLGRPYEQYF. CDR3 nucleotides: TGCAGTGCTAGAGATCTTGGGAGGCCCTACGAGCAGTACTTC.

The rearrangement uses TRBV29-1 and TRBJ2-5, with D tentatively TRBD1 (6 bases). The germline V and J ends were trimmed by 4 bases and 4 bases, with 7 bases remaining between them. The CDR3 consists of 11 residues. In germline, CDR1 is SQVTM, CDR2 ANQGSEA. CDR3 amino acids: CSVARGETQYF. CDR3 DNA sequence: TGCAGCGTTGCCAGGGGAGAGACCCAGTACTTC.

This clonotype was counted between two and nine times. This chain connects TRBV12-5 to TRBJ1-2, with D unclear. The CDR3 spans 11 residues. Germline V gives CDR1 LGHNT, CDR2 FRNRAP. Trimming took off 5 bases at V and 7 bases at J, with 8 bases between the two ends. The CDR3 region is CASGIPSGYTF. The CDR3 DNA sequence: TGTGCTAGTGGTATTCCAAGTGGCTACACCTTC.

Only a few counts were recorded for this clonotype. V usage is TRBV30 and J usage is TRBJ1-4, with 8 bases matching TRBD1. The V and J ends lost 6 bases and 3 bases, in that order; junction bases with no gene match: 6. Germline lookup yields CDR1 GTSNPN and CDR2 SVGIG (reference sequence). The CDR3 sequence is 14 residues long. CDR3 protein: CACIGTGPNEKLFF. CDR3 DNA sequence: TGTGCCTGTATTGGGACAGGTCCTAATGAAAAACTGTTTTTT.

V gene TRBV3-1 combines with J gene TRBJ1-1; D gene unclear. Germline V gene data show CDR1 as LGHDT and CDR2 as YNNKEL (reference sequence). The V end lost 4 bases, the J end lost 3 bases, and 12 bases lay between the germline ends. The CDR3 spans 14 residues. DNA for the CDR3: TGTGCCAGCAGCCCCACTAGGTGGTACACTGAAGCTTTCTTT. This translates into CASSPTRWYTEAFF.

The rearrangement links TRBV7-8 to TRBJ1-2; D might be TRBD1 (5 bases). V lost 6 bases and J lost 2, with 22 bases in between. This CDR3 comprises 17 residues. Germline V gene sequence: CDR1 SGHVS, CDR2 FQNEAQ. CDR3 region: CASSGRSGAPLNYGYTF. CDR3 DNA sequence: TGTGCCAGCAGTGGACGGTCCGGGGCCCCGCTGAACTATGGCTACACCTTC.

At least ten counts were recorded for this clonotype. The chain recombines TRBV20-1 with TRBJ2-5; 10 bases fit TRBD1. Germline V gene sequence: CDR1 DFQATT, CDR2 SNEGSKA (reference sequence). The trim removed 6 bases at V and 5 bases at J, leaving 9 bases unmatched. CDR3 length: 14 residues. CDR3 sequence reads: CSATPGTGEETQYF. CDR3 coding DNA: TGCAGTGCGACTCCCGGGACAGGGGAGGAGACCCAGTACTTC.

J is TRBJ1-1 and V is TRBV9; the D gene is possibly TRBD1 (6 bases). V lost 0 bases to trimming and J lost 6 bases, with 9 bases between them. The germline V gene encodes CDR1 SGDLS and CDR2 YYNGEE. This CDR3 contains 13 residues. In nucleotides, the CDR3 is TGTGCCAGCAGCGTAGAGCAGGGGTCTGAAGCTTTCTTT. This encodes CASSVEQGSEAFF.

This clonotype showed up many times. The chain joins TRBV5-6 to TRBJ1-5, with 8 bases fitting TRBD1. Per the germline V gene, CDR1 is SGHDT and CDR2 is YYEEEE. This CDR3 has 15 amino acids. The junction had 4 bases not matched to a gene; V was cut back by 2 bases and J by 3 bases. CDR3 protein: CASSLQGVPNQPQHF. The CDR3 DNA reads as TGTGCCAGCAGCTTACAGGGGGTCCCCAATCAGCCCCAGCATTTT.